This entry concerns a single T cell receptor beta chain. Its matching antigen is unknown. This entry is derived from a study of shared clonotypes between healthy human individuals. Overall study results and limits: Incomplete sequencing of sorted subsets was indicated by rarefaction despite large depth. Generally, estimated richness proved larger in naive subsets than it did in memory subsets. It was observed that about 5% of naive CD4 clonotypes were shared across a few donors.

V was clipped by 6 bases and J by 1 base, with 13 bases between them. The CDR3 has 15 amino acids. Germline V gene sequence: CDR1 MNHNS, CDR2 SASEGT. The naive CD8 fraction comprised CD45RO-negative cells positively selected for CCR7 and excluded terminally differentiated effector memory CD45RA+ cells. All donors qualified as healthy HIV-negative adults and had experienced no recent acute infections or vaccinations. Some clones are missing from TCRdb's copy, which holds only in-frame ones; the method was immunoSEQ multiplex PCR. Of about 2 million clones in the sample, about 95% were seen once. Sequences were obtained from naive CD8+ T cells sorted from blood. This chain joins TRBV6-1 and TRBJ2-1; D is possibly TRBD2 (6 bases). This clonotype was sampled from a man between 18 and 35 years old in good health. This chain's CDR3 is CASSEWGVSYNEQFF. The CDR3 region has the DNA TGTGCCAGCAGCGAGTGGGGGGTATCCTACAATGAGCAGTTCTTC.